The 13 T cell receptor beta chains reported below all come from one sample, sequenced in a study of vaccination and CD4 T cells after COVID-19. Their target antigens are unknown. The Oncomine TCR Beta short-read assay was applied to DNA of cultured CD4+ T cells. TCRdb reanalysed the PCR reads using MiXCR and keeps one entry per CDR3 protein. The sample comprises several thousand distinct CDR3 sequences, 60% of which are singletons, and roughly 15% rests with the top ten. Treatment given: roughly 10-day PBMC culture with coronavirus spike peptide pools or control peptides (ViraFEST assay). The sequencing used cultured CD4+ T cells from blood, collected after SARS-CoV-2 vaccination. Source of these receptors: a human donor with COVID-19.

This clonotype turned up a few times. This sequence joins TRBV20-1 and TRBJ2-5, with D possibly TRBD2 on 5 matching bases. The CDR3 runs to 13 residues. Between the trimmed V and J ends, which lost 3 bases and 0 bases, there was a span of 8 bases. CDR1 and CDR2 (germline): DFQATT, SNEGSKA (reference sequence). This chain's CDR3 is CSARPGYQETQYF. For the CDR3, the DNA is TGCAGTGCTAGGCCGGGGTACCAAGAGACCCAGTACTTC.

This clonotype is a singleton in its sample. The chain carries TRBV20-1 and TRBJ2-4, with D perhaps matching TRBD1 or TRBD2 (5 bases each). The germline CDR1 and CDR2 sequences are DFQATT and SNEGSKA (reference sequence). The V end was cut by 4 bases, the J end by 2 bases, with 12 bases between. This CDR3 has 14 amino acids. The CDR3 region is CSANNRGPKNIQYF. As DNA, the CDR3 is TGCAGTGCTAACAATAGGGGACCCAAAAACATTCAGTACTTC.

The chain couples TRBV18 to TRBJ1-1, with D unclear. V was shortened by 1 base and J by 2 bases, with 8 bases between the two germline ends. From germline, CDR1 is KGHSH and CDR2 LQKENI. CDR3 length: 14 residues. For the CDR3, the DNA is TGTGCCAGCTCACCACAGGGCCCAAACACTGAAGCTTTCTTT. The encoded protein is CASSPQGPNTEAFF.

The V gene is TRBV5-5, the J gene TRBJ1-6, with a tentative D call TRBD1 (6 bases). The CDR3 spans 16 residues. Germline V gene data show CDR1 as SGHKS and CDR2 as YYEKEE (reference sequence). V dropped 1 base and J dropped 3 bases, with 11 bases sitting between them. As DNA, the CDR3 is TGTGCCAGCAGCTTGACAGGGAGGAACTATAATTCACCCCTCCACTTT. Protein product: CASSLTGRNYNSPLHF.

This clonotype was observed a few times. This chain uses TRBV6-1 with TRBJ2-7; D might be TRBD1 (5 bases). Per germline, CDR1 MNHNS and CDR2 SASEGT. The CDR3 is 14 residues long. Between the trimmed V and J ends, which lost 10 bases and 2 bases, there was a span of 18 bases. The CDR3 spells CATTDQGTTYEQYF. The CDR3 DNA reads as TGTGCCACCACCGACCAGGGAACCACCTACGAGCAGTACTTC.

This chain joins TRBV27 and TRBJ2-1, with D perhaps matching TRBD1 (5 bases). V lost 8 bases, J lost 0 bases, and 11 bases lay in between. This CDR3 region has 14 residues. Germline CDR1 and CDR2: MNHEY and SMNVEV (reference sequence). The CDR3 DNA is TGTGCCAGCCTCAGGGAAGGCTCCTACAATGAGCAGTTCTTC. It yields the protein CASLREGSYNEQFF.

This rearrangement joins TRBV7-2 to TRBJ2-3; 9 bases line up with TRBD2. Germline assignment: CDR1 SGHTA and CDR2 FQGNSA. The CDR3 covers 17 residues. The V gene end was trimmed by 0 bases and the J gene end by 6 bases; junction bases not matched to a gene: 10. The DNA for the CDR3 is TGTGCCAGCAGCTTAGCGGGGTCTAGCGGGGTTACTGATACGCAGTATTTT. Translation gives CASSLAGSSGVTDTQYF.

The chain has TRBV5-4 and TRBJ1-1; no clear D gene. CDR3 size: 13 residues. V lost 0 bases and J 1 base, leaving 4 bases between the germline ends. Germline V gene lookup returns CDR1 SGHNT and CDR2 YYREEE (reference sequence). As DNA, the CDR3 is TGTGCCAGCAGCTTGGCCTGGAACACTGAAGCTTTCTTT. This codes for CASSLAWNTEAFF.

The chain is built from TRBV12-3 or TRBV12-4 and TRBJ1-1; D is uncertain. V was pared by 6 bases and J by 3 bases, with 11 bases between. The CDR3 runs to 13 residues. The CDR3: CASSITRYTEAFF. CDR3 DNA: TGTGCCAGCAGCATCACTCGCTACACTGAAGCTTTCTTT.

This chain connects TRBV7-9 to TRBJ1-1, with TRBD1 identical over 8 bases. Germline CDR1 and CDR2: SEHNR and FQNEAQ (reference sequence). This CDR3 has 14 amino acids. V trimming: 4 bases; J trimming: 6 bases; junction bases outside the gene matches: 7. CDR3 sequence: CASSSFGQGSEAFF. The DNA for the CDR3 is TGTGCCAGCAGCTCTTTCGGACAGGGCTCTGAAGCTTTCTTT. The full variable domain, completed using reference TRBV7-9 and TRBJ1-1, is DTGVSQNPRHKITKRGQNVTFRCDPISEHNRLYWYRQTLGQGPEFLTYFQNEAQLEKSRLLSDRFSAERPKGSFSTLEIQRTEQGDSAMYLCASSSFGQGSEAFFGQGTRLTVV.

The chain combines TRBV10-3 with TRBJ1-1; D not certain. CDR1 and CDR2 (germline): ENHRY, SYGVKD. The CDR3 covers 14 residues. V shed 2 bases and J shed 2 bases, with 9 bases lying between them. The CDR3, as DNA: TGTGCCATCAGTGAGCCGCAGCGTAACACTGAAGCTTTCTTT. Amino acids: CAISEPQRNTEAFF.

J is TRBJ2-5 and V is TRBV12-3 or TRBV12-4; D is unresolved. The CDR3 has 15 amino acids. Between the trimmed V and J ends, which lost 6 bases and 2 bases, there was a span of 16 bases. CDR3 sequence: CASSSQGGAQETQYF. The CDR3 bases are TGTGCCAGCAGCTCTCAAGGTGGTGCACAAGAGACCCAGTACTTC.

J is TRBJ1-3 and V is TRBV7-2, with 8 positions matching TRBD1. CDR3 length: 14 amino acids. The germline CDR1 and CDR2 sequences are SGHTA and FQGNSA. Trimming removed 5 bases from V and 8 bases from J; junction bases left unmatched: 8. The DNA of the CDR3 is TGTGCCAGCAGCCGAGGACAGGGTGAATACACCATATATTTT. Encoded protein: CASSRGQGEYTIYF.